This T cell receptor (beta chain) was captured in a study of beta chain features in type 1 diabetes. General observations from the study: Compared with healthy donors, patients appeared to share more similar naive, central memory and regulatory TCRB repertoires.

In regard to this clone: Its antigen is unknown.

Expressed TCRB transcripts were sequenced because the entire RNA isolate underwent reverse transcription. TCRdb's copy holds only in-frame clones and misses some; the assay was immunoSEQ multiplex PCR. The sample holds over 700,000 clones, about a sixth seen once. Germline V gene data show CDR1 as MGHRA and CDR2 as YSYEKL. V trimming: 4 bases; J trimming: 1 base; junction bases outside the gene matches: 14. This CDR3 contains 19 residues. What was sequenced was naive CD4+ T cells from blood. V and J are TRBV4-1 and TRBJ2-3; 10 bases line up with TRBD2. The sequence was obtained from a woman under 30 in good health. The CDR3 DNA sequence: TGCGCCAGCAGCCGGGGGGAACTAGCGGGACGATACGGCACAGATACGCAGTATTTT. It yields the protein CASSRGELAGRYGTDTQYF.